This T cell receptor beta chain was profiled in a study of shared clonotypes between healthy human individuals. Germline trimming cut 4 bases from V and 10 bases from J; bases unmatched to any gene: 7. Germline CDR1 SGHTA, CDR2 FQGNSA. CDR3 length: 16 residues. Libraries were prepared by immunoSEQ multiplex PCR; TCRdb keeps only in-frame clonotypes and omits some of them. This table holds roughly 2.6 million clones, approximately 92% found once. The origin of this receptor is a man between 18 and 29 years old in good health. The chain has TRBV7-2 and TRBJ2-1; 16 positions agree with TRBD2. Sequencing was done on a sample of naive CD4+ T cells sorted from blood. Subset described: CD45RA+ positively selected. This CDR3 is CASSSMGLAGGLEQFF. The CDR3 DNA reads TGTGCCAGCAGCTCAATGGGACTAGCGGGAGGGCTGGAGCAGTTCTTC.